These 20 T cell receptor beta chains were all obtained from the same sample, sequenced in a study of regulatory T cells in long-lasting Graves disease (dated by TCRdb to the early 2020s). In light of the paper, this sample's time point label describes: newly diagnosed GD, antithyroid drugs for less than 3 months. RNA was extracted from PBMCs in TRIzol for both TCR sequencing and RNA sequencing. The method behind the library was multiplex PCR. Sequencing relied on an Illumina HiSeq 4000. iRepertoire HTBI primers and Arm-PCR amplification of CDR3 regions were used to construct TCR beta libraries. TCRdb reprocessing: public reads trimmed at Q25 with fastp, clones called with MiXCR, in-frame beta chains kept. Every entry covers one CDR3 protein and lists the most common genes and DNA from its rows. Counted in this sample were 350,000 to 550,000 distinct CDR3 sequences; 15% of them appeared once. Jointly, the top ten make up over 15% of the sample.

Separately, the same data were catalogued under a study of T cells in Graves' hyperthyroidism and ophthalmopathy.

Sequencing used peripheral blood mononuclear cells (PBMCs), obtained at new diagnosis, from a patient treated with antithyroid drugs. The receptors derive from a woman in her thirties with Graves disease. Donor details come from another sample of the same person, matched by shared clones.

This chain joins TRBV7-8 and TRBJ2-3; 12 bases are shared with TRBD2. The CDR3 sequence is 14 residues long. CDR1 is SGHVS, CDR2 FQNEAQ, per germline. V shed 10 bases, J shed 3 bases, and the junction held 5 bases outside the gene matches. The CDR3 spells CATEGTSGTDTQYF. The CDR3 bases are TGTGCCACAGAGGGGACTAGCGGGACAGATACGCAGTATTTT.

This clonotype was counted ten times or more. This rearrangement joins TRBV6-1 to TRBJ2-7; perhaps D is TRBD1 or TRBD2 (5 bases each). This CDR3 is 13 amino acids long. With 6 bases removed from V and 7 bases from J, the gap between germline ends came to 16 bases. Looked up from germline, CDR1 is MNHNS and CDR2 is SASEGT. CDR3 region: CASRPTGLFEQYF. The CDR3 DNA follows: TGTGCCAGCAGACCTACGGGGCTTTTTGAGCAGTACTTC.

This clonotype has more than one count but fewer than ten. The J gene is TRBJ2-5, the V gene TRBV20-1; 8 bases match TRBD2. The J segment lost 4 bases and the V segment lost 5 bases, leaving 3 bases of the junction unmatched. The CDR3 totals 12 residues. Germline V gives CDR1 DFQATT, CDR2 SNEGSKA (reference sequence). CDR3 DNA sequence: TGCAGTGCTCGGACTAGCCGAGAGACCCAGTACTTC. Translation: CSARTSRETQYF.

This clonotype came up many times. V and J are TRBV28 and TRBJ1-5, with D possibly TRBD1 on 6 matching bases. The CDR3 is 14 amino acids. The germline V and J ends were trimmed by 4 bases and 2 bases, with 9 bases remaining between them. Germline V CDR1 and CDR2: MDHEN, SYDVKM. The CDR3 nucleotides are TGTGCCAGCAGTTACCGACAGGGCAATCAGCCCCAGCATTTT. It translates to CASSYRQGNQPQHF. Drawing the rest from reference TRBV28 and TRBJ1-5, the complete variable domain is DVKVTQSSRYLVKRTGEKVFLECVQDMDHENMFWYRQDPGLGLRLIYFSYDVKMKEKGDIPEGYSVSREKKERFSLILESASTNQTSMYLCASSYRQGNQPQHFGDGTRLSIL.

This clonotype was picked up many times. The genes are TRBV6-2 or TRBV6-3 and TRBJ2-7, with no clear D. V lost 2 bases and J 3 bases, leaving 11 bases between the germline ends. The CDR3 extends over 14 amino acids. The germline V gene has CDR1 MNHEY and CDR2 SVGEGT. The CDR3 DNA reads TGTGCCAGCAGTTACAACGCCCCCGTCTACGAGCAGTACTTC. It translates to CASSYNAPVYEQYF.

This clonotype appeared many times. The V and J genes are TRBV12-3 or TRBV12-4 and TRBJ2-5; 7 positions match TRBD2. This CDR3 is built from 15 residues. Trimming took 7 bases from V and 1 from J; bases not matched to a gene: 9. DNA for the CDR3: TGTGCCAGCAAAAAGCGGGAAACCCTCCAAGAGACCCAGTACTTC. Translated, it gives CASKKRETLQETQYF.

J is TRBJ2-7 and V is TRBV10-3; 9 bases align to TRBD1. With 6 bases clipped from V and 7 bases from J, the junction kept 13 bases outside the gene matches. Germline CDR1 ENHRY, CDR2 SYGVKD. CDR3 length equals 15 residues. The CDR3 DNA reads as TGTGCCATCAGGGAAACAGGGGGCGCCGGGTGGGAGCAGTACTTC. Translated, it gives CAIRETGGAGWEQYF.

This clonotype has at least ten counts. The chain employs TRBV20-1 and TRBJ2-1; 11 bases map to TRBD2. Looked up from germline, CDR1 is DFQATT and CDR2 is SNEGSKA (reference sequence). The CDR3 length is 15 residues. V trimming: 7 bases; J trimming: 6 bases; junction bases outside the gene matches: 11. The chain's CDR3 is CSGGALAGARNEQFF. As DNA, the CDR3 is TGCAGTGGAGGTGCACTAGCGGGAGCCCGCAATGAGCAGTTCTTC.

In its sample, this clonotype was seen a few times. For the CDR3, the DNA is TGTGCCTGGAATAAAGGGACAGCTATGAACACTGAAGCTTTCTTT. This translates into CAWNKGTAMNTEAFF. This chain uses TRBV30 with TRBJ1-1; 7 nucleotides agree with TRBD1. Germline V CDR1 and CDR2: GTSNPN, SVGIG (reference sequence). The CDR3 has 15 amino acids. Unmatched junction bases numbered 8, after V lost 4 bases and J lost 0 bases.

In its sample, this clonotype was seen a few times. V is TRBV4-1 and J is TRBJ2-3, with 7 positions matching TRBD2. Germline CDR1 reads MGHRA; CDR2 reads YSYEKL. V was clipped by 0 bases and J by 2 bases; unmatched bases: 8. CDR3 length: 17 residues. The DNA of the CDR3 is TGCGCCAGCAGCCAAGAGGGACCCGGGACTACCACAGATACGCAGTATTTT. It codes for CASSQEGPGTTTDTQYF.

The sample holds many counts of this clonotype. This chain connects TRBV12-3 or TRBV12-4 to TRBJ2-3; TRBD1 might be the D (7 bases). Between the trimmed V and J ends, which lost 4 bases and 4 bases, there was a span of 15 bases. The CDR3 has 15 residues. CDR3 coding DNA: TGTGCCAGCAGTTGGTTCGGCAGGGGGGCAGATACGCAGTATTTT. Encoded protein: CASSWFGRGADTQYF.

The table lists this clonotype with many counts. V gene TRBV7-2 combines with J gene TRBJ2-6; D not certain. The CDR3 extends over 15 amino acids. Germline V lookup: CDR1 SGHTA, CDR2 FQGNSA. The germline V and J ends were trimmed by 5 bases and 0 bases, with 8 bases remaining between them. CDR3 nucleotides: TGTGCCAGCAGCCTTCCACGCTCTGGGGCCAACGTCCTGACTTTC. Its translation: CASSLPRSGANVLTF.

This clonotype was detected a few times. V gene TRBV27 combines with J gene TRBJ2-7; maybe TRBD1 (7 bases). The germline V gene has CDR1 MNHEY and CDR2 SMNVEV (reference sequence). The CDR3 contains 12 residues. V was pared by 4 bases and J by 11 bases, with 15 bases between. CDR3 DNA sequence: TGTGCCAGCAGTTACGTCAGGGGGGTAGAGTACTTC. As protein: CASSYVRGVEYF.

This clonotype was observed many times. This chain links TRBV7-9 with TRBJ2-7; 8 bases fit TRBD1. The CDR3 length is 17 residues. The germline V gene has CDR1 SEHNR and CDR2 FQNEAQ (reference sequence). With 4 bases clipped from V and 2 bases from J, the junction kept 13 bases outside the gene matches. DNA of the CDR3: TGTGCCAGCAGCTCCCGATTGCCGGGACAGGCCGCCTACGAGCAGTACTTC. Translation gives CASSSRLPGQAAYEQYF.

This clonotype came up many times. The V call is TRBV6-1, the J call TRBJ1-1, with TRBD1 as a possible D gene (6 bases). This CDR3 has 13 amino acids. Germline V gives CDR1 MNHNS, CDR2 SASEGT. V lost 6 bases, J lost 4 bases, and 12 bases lay in between. DNA for the CDR3: TGTGCCAGCAGGCCGGGGGCGTCCACTGAAGCTTTCTTT. This codes for CASRPGASTEAFF.

The table lists this clonotype with many counts. As DNA, the CDR3 is TGTGCCAGCAGTACTCCAGGGATCGTGGAGACCCAGTACTTC. Translated, it gives CASSTPGIVETQYF. V and J are TRBV6-2 or TRBV6-3 and TRBJ2-5; tentatively, D is TRBD1 (5 bases). This CDR3 is 14 amino acids long. Germline CDR1 MNHEY, CDR2 SVGEGT. Trimming removed 5 bases from V and 5 bases from J, with 15 bases in between.

This clonotype came up many times. V and J are TRBV9 and TRBJ2-2; 9 bases align to TRBD2. CDR1 is SGDLS and CDR2 is YYNGEE in the germline V gene. The CDR3 is 16 amino acids. Trimming removed 3 bases from V and 5 bases from J; junction bases left unmatched: 8. As DNA, the CDR3 is TGTGCCAGCAGCGGGGAAGCGGGAGGCTTTACCGGGGAGCTGTTTTTT. It specifies CASSGEAGGFTGELFF.

This clonotype was found many times. The chain has TRBV24-1 and TRBJ1-1; a weak D match, TRBD1 (6 bases). Per germline, CDR1 KGHDR and CDR2 SFDVKD. Between the trimmed V and J ends, which lost 8 bases and 1 base, there was a span of 10 bases. The CDR3 runs to 13 residues. The CDR3 loop reads CATMTGPNTEAFF. For the CDR3, the DNA is TGTGCCACCATGACAGGTCCGAACACTGAAGCTTTCTTT.

The chain recombines TRBV24-1 with TRBJ2-1, with D perhaps matching TRBD1 (5 bases). This CDR3 has 16 residues. Trimming took 3 bases from V and 10 from J, leaving 21 bases between them. Germline CDR1 is KGHDR and CDR2 is SFDVKD. The CDR3 here is CATSDHGQGKFGEQFF. DNA of the CDR3: TGTGCCACCAGTGATCACGGTCAGGGTAAATTTGGCGAGCAGTTCTTC.

This clonotype was seen ten or more times. V usage is TRBV20-1 and J usage is TRBJ1-1; no clear D. V was pared by 2 bases and J by 2 bases, with 12 bases between. The CDR3 contains 14 residues. Germline V gene data show CDR1 as DFQATT and CDR2 as SNEGSKA (reference sequence). The CDR3, as DNA: TGCAGTGCTAGACCGATACGGGGAAACACTGAAGCTTTCTTT. This gives the protein CSARPIRGNTEAFF.